This paragraph covers one T cell receptor beta chain sequence. The data stem from a study of OX40 agonist ivuxolimab in advanced cancers. The table came from immunoSEQ multiplex PCR; TCRdb's copy has only in-frame clones and leaves some out. Of approximately 52,000 clones in the sample, approximately 86% were seen once. The sequence was collected from an adult with an advanced solid tumor such as melanoma, head and neck, liver or kidney cancer. The starting material was CD4+ or CD8+ T cells sorted from blood, obtained in a trial of the OX40 agonist ivuxolimab.

The CDR3 sequence: CASSRVGLAEAFF. Here the CDR3 DNA reads TGCGCCAGCAGCCGGGTAGGGTTAGCTGAAGCTTTCTTT. The V gene is TRBV4-1, the J gene TRBJ1-1; D call uncertain. The germline V gene encodes CDR1 MGHRA and CDR2 YSYEKL. Trimming took 4 bases from V and 6 from J, leaving 12 bases between them. The CDR3 sequence is 13 residues long.